The entry below describes one TCR beta chain. CDR1 and CDR2 from the germline V gene are SQVTM and ANQGSEA. The ends were cut back, 0 bases at V and 4 bases at J, with 9 bases in the middle. CDR3 length: 14 amino acids. Following RNA extraction, reverse transcription yielded cDNA that acted as the sequencing template. Data came from immunoSEQ multiplex PCR; TCRdb stores just in-frame clones and leaves some out. The repertoire includes approximately 82,000 clones, just over 50% of them detected once, and around 6% sits in the top ten. The entry originates in a study of CD8+ T cells in alopecia areata. The chain uses TRBV29-1 and TRBJ2-2; D may match TRBD1 or TRBD2 (5 bases each). The material sequenced was NKG2D-high CD8+ T cells sorted from blood. The TCR sequence derives from a human donor with alopecia areata. CDR3 protein: CSVEDVGGTGELFF. The CDR3 nucleotides read TGCAGCGTTGAAGATGTTGGGGGCACCGGGGAGCTGTTTTTT.